The 22 T cell receptor beta chains given below trace back to one sample, sequenced in a study of T cells in narcolepsy. This table comes from immunoSEQ multiplex PCR, and its TCRdb copy is limited to in-frame clones, with some not included. There are fewer than 40,000 clones in the sample; 70% to 80% occur only once, and about 1.1% lies in the top ten. The sample taken for sequencing was CD45RA- memory CD4+ T cells from PBMCs. These receptors all come from a human donor with narcolepsy.

This chain connects TRBV27 to TRBJ1-2; weak D call: TRBD1 (5 bases). Germline assignment: CDR1 MNHEY and CDR2 SMNVEV (reference sequence). The CDR3 totals 14 residues. Trimming took 9 bases from V and 3 from J, leaving 17 bases between them. CDR3 sequence: CARTPGGEDYGYTF. The CDR3 DNA is TGTGCCAGGACCCCCGGGGGGGAGGACTATGGCTACACCTTC.

The chain is built from TRBV27 and TRBJ2-3; TRBD2 aligns across 9 bases. The J segment lost 4 bases and the V segment lost 5 bases, leaving 13 bases of the junction unmatched. The germline V gene has CDR1 MNHEY and CDR2 SMNVEV (reference sequence). This CDR3 is 17 amino acids long. The CDR3 bases are TGTGCCAGCAGTCCTCCCGCCCTAGCGGGATACGCAGATACGCAGTATTTT. This encodes CASSPPALAGYADTQYF.

V gene TRBV6-5 combines with J gene TRBJ2-7; D unresolved. Between the trimmed V and J ends, which lost 6 bases and 7 bases, there was a span of 19 bases. Germline CDR1 and CDR2: MNHEY and SVGAGI. The CDR3 sequence is 14 residues long. The CDR3 here is CASSPLGHSGEQYF. CDR3 DNA sequence: TGTGCCAGCAGCCCCCTGGGCCACTCTGGGGAGCAGTACTTC.

The chain has TRBV7-8 and TRBJ2-1; either TRBD1 or TRBD2 may fit D (8 bases each). Germline V gene lookup returns CDR1 SGHVS and CDR2 FQNEAQ. The V end was cut by 8 bases, the J end by 9 bases, with 29 bases between. CDR3 length: 17 residues. This CDR3 reads CASEKGDRGLVLGEQFF. The CDR3 bases are TGTGCCAGCGAAAAAGGAGACAGGGGACTAGTACTAGGTGAGCAGTTCTTC. The entire variable domain, with the rest obtained from reference TRBV7-8 and TRBJ2-1, is as follows: GAGVSQSPRYKVAKRGQDVALRCDPISGHVSLFWYQQALGQGPEFLTYFQNEAQLDKSGLPSDRFFAERPEGSVSTLKIQRTQQEDSAVYLCASEKGDRGLVLGEQFFGPGTRLTVL.

This clone was detected only once. The chain recombines TRBV29-1 with TRBJ1-2; 8 nucleotides match TRBD1. The CDR3 contains 13 residues. The ends lost 7 bases at V and 6 bases at J; junction bases unmatched: 10. Germline assignment: CDR1 SQVTM and CDR2 ANQGSEA. The CDR3 DNA reads TGCAGCGCCGGGGGGGTGGACAGGGATGGCTACACCTTC. Encoded protein: CSAGGVDRDGYTF.

This rearrangement joins TRBV6-6 to TRBJ2-1, with a weak D call TRBD2 (6 bases). V lost 4 bases and J 7 bases, leaving 17 bases between the germline ends. CDR3 length: 15 amino acids. Looked up from germline, CDR1 is MNHNY and CDR2 is SVGAGI (reference sequence). Written as DNA, the CDR3 is TGTGCCAGCAGTTCCACTAGCTCGGCCGGGAATGAGCAGTTCTTC. Translated, it gives CASSSTSSAGNEQFF.

This clone was observed a handful of times. The chain links TRBV14 to TRBJ1-3; D perhaps matches TRBD1 (5 bases). Looked up from germline, CDR1 is SGHDN and CDR2 is FVKESK. The CDR3 spans 16 residues. V was clipped by 4 bases and J by 3 bases, with 16 bases between them. The CDR3 bases are TGTGCCAGCAGCCCCTTGGGAGGGGCAAGTGGAAACACCATATATTTT. It yields the protein CASSPLGGASGNTIYF.

The chain employs TRBV7-3 and TRBJ2-2; D possibly corresponds to TRBD2 (6 bases). CDR3 length equals 14 residues. Trimming shortened V by 2 bases and J by 4 bases, and 8 bases separated the two germline ends. Germline V gene sequence: CDR1 SGHTA, CDR2 FQGTGA. CDR3 protein: CASSLAGTTGELFF. The CDR3 nucleotides are TGTGCCAGCAGCTTAGCGGGAACCACCGGGGAGCTGTTTTTT.

The chain employs TRBV28 and TRBJ1-4, with 8 bases fitting TRBD1. Trimming removed 5 bases from V and 3 bases from J; junction bases left unmatched: 5. Germline V gene data show CDR1 as MDHEN and CDR2 as SYDVKM. The CDR3 loop spans 15 amino acids. The CDR3 DNA reads as TGTGCCAGCAGTGGGTTGACAGGGGCTAATGAAAAACTGTTTTTT. Translation: CASSGLTGANEKLFF.

The rearrangement links TRBV6-1 to TRBJ2-5; D is undetermined. Trimming shortened V by 1 base and J by 12 bases, and 15 bases separated the two germline ends. CDR3 size: 13 residues. Looked up from germline, CDR1 is MNHNS and CDR2 is SASEGT. The CDR3, as DNA: TGTGCCAGCAGTGAAGGCTCCATTACTTCTAAGTACTTC. Translation: CASSEGSITSKYF.

The V and J genes are TRBV21-1 and TRBJ2-2; TRBD2, the D gene given by the table, was not confirmed from the DNA. TRBV21-1 is a pseudogene segment. The CDR3 has 18 amino acids. The CDR3 loop reads CASSTDGTGGLRYGELFF. As DNA, the CDR3 is TGTGCCAGCAGCACCGACGGGACGGGAGGGCTCAGGTACGGGGAGCTGTTTTTT.

This rearrangement joins TRBV5-1 to TRBJ2-2; a possible D gene is TRBD1 (6 bases). The CDR3 has 14 residues. V was shortened by 4 bases and J by 1 base, with 8 bases between the two germline ends. Germline V gene sequence: CDR1 SGHRS, CDR2 YFSETQ. DNA for the CDR3: TGCGCCAGCAGCCCGACAGGGAACACCGGGGAGCTGTTTTTT. Translated: CASSPTGNTGELFF.

This chain connects TRBV10-3 to TRBJ1-2; D gene ambiguous. The CDR3 is made up of 15 amino acids. The germline V gene encodes CDR1 ENHRY and CDR2 SYGVKD. Trimming left V 4 bases short and J 5 bases short, with 17 bases between. This CDR3 reads CAISAVSGDMYGYTF. The CDR3 DNA reads as TGTGCCATCAGTGCGGTTTCCGGAGACATGTATGGCTACACCTTC.

There are a few counts of this clone. V usage is TRBV18 and J usage is TRBJ2-7; unclear D gene. Germline loops: CDR1 KGHSH, CDR2 LQKENI. The CDR3 spans 11 residues. V lost 3 bases and J 7 bases, leaving 7 bases between the germline ends. The CDR3 sequence is CASSPLGEQYF. The CDR3 region has the DNA TGTGCCAGCTCACCCTTGGGAGAGCAGTACTTC. Full variable domain (rest looked up from reference TRBV18 and TRBJ2-7): NAGVMQNPRHLVRRRGQEARLRCSPMKGHSHVYWYRQLPEEGLKFMVYLQKENIIDESGMPKERFSAEFPKEGPSILRIQQVVRGDSAAYFCASSPLGEQYFGPGTRLTVT.

V is TRBV6-5 and J is TRBJ2-5, with TRBD1 as a possible D gene (7 bases). The CDR3 has 15 residues. Trimming pared 2 bases from V and 2 bases from J, leaving 12 bases between. Germline V gene lookup returns CDR1 MNHEY and CDR2 SVGAGI. The DNA of the CDR3 is TGTGCCAGCAGTTACGGGCAGGGGGGTCAAGAGACCCAGTACTTC. Its translation: CASSYGQGGQETQYF.

The chain combines TRBV21-1 with TRBJ2-4; the listed D gene, TRBD1, was not tested against the DNA. TRBV21-1 is reported as a pseudogene. There are 12 residues in the CDR3. The CDR3 region is CARRDNKNIQYF. The CDR3 DNA reads as TGTGCCAGACGGGACAATAAAAACATTCAGTACTTC.

This chain joins TRBV11-3 and TRBJ2-1; D not certain. The V end lost 0 bases, the J end lost 13 bases, and 7 bases lay between the germline ends. In germline, CDR1 is SGHNT, CDR2 YENEEA. This CDR3 contains 11 residues. For the CDR3, the DNA is TGTGCCAGCAGCTTAGAGAGTCTTCAGTTCTTC. Its protein product is CASSLESLQFF.

The chain combines TRBV5-8 with TRBJ2-1; 7 nucleotides align to TRBD2. The V gene's germline CDR1 is SGHTS and CDR2 YDEGEE. The J segment lost 9 bases and the V segment lost 3 bases, leaving 18 bases of the junction unmatched. The CDR3 loop spans 17 amino acids. The CDR3 DNA reads TGTGCCAGCAGCTCCTCTCGTAGAAACAACCGCGGGGGTGAGCAGTTCTTC. The encoded protein is CASSSSRRNNRGGEQFF. The complete variable domain, with remaining parts taken from reference TRBV5-8 and TRBJ2-1, reads EAGVTQSPTHLIKTRGQQATLRCSPISGHTSVYWYQQALGLGLQFLLWYDEGEERNRGNFPPRFSGRQFPNYSSELNVNALELEDSALYLCASSSSRRNNRGGEQFFGPGTRLTVL.

V is TRBV19 and J is TRBJ2-1; 7 positions match TRBD2. CDR1 LNHDA and CDR2 SQIVND come from the germline V gene (reference sequence). Losses at the gene ends were 5 bases for V and 3 bases for J; bases not matched to a gene: 10. The CDR3 length is 16 residues. CDR3 coding DNA: TGTGCCAGTAGTGACTTAGCGGGCTCCTTCTACAATGAGCAGTTCTTC. It translates to CASSDLAGSFYNEQFF.

The gene calls are TRBV19 and TRBJ2-1; 7 positions agree with TRBD1. From germline, CDR1 is LNHDA and CDR2 SQIVND (reference sequence). The CDR3 runs to 15 residues. V shed 4 bases, J shed 7 bases, and the junction held 10 bases outside the gene matches. The CDR3 loop is CASSTPDTGDNEQFF. Here the CDR3 DNA reads TGTGCCAGTAGTACCCCCGACACAGGGGATAATGAGCAGTTCTTC.

This chain uses TRBV12-5 with TRBJ2-1; 9 bases map to TRBD2. CDR1 LGHNT and CDR2 FRNRAP come from the germline V gene. The V and J ends lost 2 bases and 8 bases, in that order; junction bases with no gene match: 7. There are 15 residues in the CDR3. DNA for the CDR3: TGTGCTAGTGGTTTGTCTAGCGGGATTGTGGATGAGCAGTTCTTC. Encoded protein: CASGLSSGIVDEQFF.

V and J are TRBV19 and TRBJ2-7, with D tentatively TRBD1 or TRBD2 (5 bases each). CDR1 LNHDA and CDR2 SQIVND come from the germline V gene (reference sequence). The CDR3 totals 15 residues. V was cut by 4 bases and J by 9 bases, with 22 bases left in between. The CDR3: CASSTGQTGRFGQYF. In nucleotides, the CDR3 is TGTGCCAGTAGTACGGGGCAGACGGGGAGATTCGGGCAGTACTTC.